The source of this TCR beta chain is a study of blood T cell repertoires in COVID-19. Study-level information: Donors in the United States, Italy and Spain gave samples during acute or convalescent COVID-19. Sources were T cells, B-cell-depleted T cells, or PBMCs; the material itself was cDNA or gDNA.

Original handling: Amplified reference gene primers provided the basis for estimating nucleated cell counts. Libraries were prepared by immunoSEQ multiplex PCR; TCRdb keeps only in-frame clonotypes and omits some of them. V, J and clone size reflect that table, while D and trimming were determined from the DNA. This sample has 95,000 to 150,000 clones; around 86% occur once, and the top ten carry roughly 30%. There are 17 residues in the CDR3. CDR1 and CDR2 from the germline V gene are LNHDA and SQIVND (reference sequence). V was clipped by 3 bases and J by 0 bases, with 14 bases between them. The chain has TRBV19 and TRBJ2-2; D gene unclear. The clonotype was recovered from a woman in her seventies with acute or convalescent COVID-19. Sequenced material: peripheral blood. This CDR3 is CASSMRWRRANTGELFF. Written as DNA, the CDR3 is TGTGCCAGTAGTATGAGGTGGCGAAGAGCGAACACCGGGGAGCTGTTTTTT. Based on the CDR3 plus reference TRBV19 and TRBJ2-2, the full variable domain is DGGITQSPKYLFRKEGQNVTLSCEQNLNHDAMYWYRQDPGQGLRLIYYSQIVNDFQKGDIAEGYSVSREKKESFPLTVTSAQKNPTAFYLCASSMRWRRANTGELFFGEGSRLTVL.